What follows are 22 T cell receptor beta chains derived from one specimen sequenced in a study of CD8 T cells in ankylosing spondylitis. The study, taken as a whole, reports: Among TCR beta sequences, a motif of eight highly homologous variants appeared characteristic of ankylosing spondylitis blood.

Their target antigens are unknown. TCRdb reanalysed the 5' RACE reads using MiXCR and keeps one entry per CDR3 protein. The table has 200,000 to 250,000 distinct CDR3 sequences, around 17% seen once. Sequenced material: blood, either unsorted or a sorted T cell fraction (not recorded which). The receptors were sampled from a male donor with ankylosing spondylitis.

The rearrangement joins TRBV12-3 or TRBV12-4 to TRBJ2-3; 9 bases line up with TRBD1. Losses at the gene ends were 4 bases for V and 2 bases for J; bases not matched to a gene: 4. This CDR3 region has 15 residues. The CDR3 sequence: CASSSGTGLTDTQYF. In DNA, the CDR3 is TGTGCCAGCAGTTCCGGGACAGGGCTCACAGATACGCAGTATTTT.

This chain uses TRBV7-8 with TRBJ2-7; D is unclear. V lost 1 base, J lost 1 base, and 11 bases lay in between. The germline gives CDR1 SGHVS, CDR2 FQNEAQ. CDR3 length: 15 amino acids. CDR3 in DNA: TGTGCCAGCAGCTTAGTTGTTGCGCCGTCCTACGAGCAGTACTTC. Encoded protein: CASSLVVAPSYEQYF. The whole variable domain, remainder taken from reference TRBV7-8 and TRBJ2-7, is GAGVSQSPRYKVAKRGQDVALRCDPISGHVSLFWYQQALGQGPEFLTYFQNEAQLDKSGLPSDRFFAERPEGSVSTLKIQRTQQEDSAVYLCASSLVVAPSYEQYFGPGTRLTVT.

A few counts support this clonotype. This chain connects TRBV4-1 to TRBJ2-3, with a tentative D call TRBD2 (6 bases). The germline gives CDR1 MGHRA, CDR2 YSYEKL. V lost 1 base, J lost 3 bases, and 11 bases lay in between. The CDR3 is 15 amino acids. Here the CDR3 reads CASSQVSGPTDTQYF. Written as DNA, the CDR3 is TGCGCCAGCAGCCAAGTGAGCGGGCCGACAGATACGCAGTATTTT.

The chain has TRBV28 and TRBJ2-5; 16 bases agree with TRBD2. Germline V CDR1 and CDR2: MDHEN, SYDVKM. The CDR3 sequence is 17 residues long. The V segment lost 5 bases and the J segment 5 bases; nucleotides outside the gene matches: 8. The CDR3 DNA is TGTGCCAGCAGTAGCCCCGGGACTAGCGGGAGGGGGGAGACCCAGTACTTC. Encoded protein: CASSSPGTSGRGETQYF.

This chain uses TRBV5-1 with TRBJ1-1; D not certain. V dropped 0 bases and J dropped 10 bases, with 10 bases sitting between them. This CDR3 has 12 amino acids. CDR1 SGHRS and CDR2 YFSETQ come from the germline V gene. The CDR3 protein is CASSLEGGGAFF. In DNA, the CDR3 is TGCGCCAGCAGCTTGGAAGGCGGTGGAGCTTTCTTT.

This clonotype was found a few times. This chain joins TRBV27 and TRBJ2-2; possible D gene TRBD2, 5 bases. Trimming stripped 7 bases from V and 6 bases from J, with 12 bases between. The CDR3 length is 13 residues. Germline CDR1 and CDR2: MNHEY and SMNVEV (reference sequence). The CDR3 here is CASNREEAGELFF. CDR3 DNA: TGTGCCAGCAACCGAGAGGAGGCCGGGGAGCTGTTTTTT.

This clonotype was detected a few times. The gene calls are TRBV4-3 and TRBJ2-2, with 9 positions matching TRBD1. Losses at the gene ends were 4 bases for V and 5 bases for J; bases not matched to a gene: 2. The CDR3 runs to 14 residues. CDR1 is LGHNA and CDR2 is YSLEER in the germline V gene. The CDR3 DNA reads TGCGCCAGCAGCCCCGGGACAGGGACCGGGGAGCTGTTTTTT. Protein product: CASSPGTGTGELFF.

The V call is TRBV5-1, the J call TRBJ1-1; tentatively, D is TRBD1 (5 bases). V was clipped by 4 bases and J by 5 bases, with 9 bases between them. This CDR3 has 12 residues. The V gene's germline CDR1 is SGHRS and CDR2 YFSETQ. The CDR3 sequence: CASSRGRTEAFF. CDR3 DNA: TGCGCCAGCAGCCGGGGGAGGACTGAAGCTTTCTTT.

V usage is TRBV20-1 and J usage is TRBJ2-1, with 11 bases fitting TRBD1. Looked up from germline, CDR1 is DFQATT and CDR2 is SNEGSKA (reference sequence). V was clipped by 3 bases and J by 3 bases; unmatched bases: 16. This CDR3 is 19 amino acids long. This CDR3 reads CSARRLHGGQGAFYNEQFF. CDR3 DNA sequence: TGCAGTGCTAGGAGGCTGCACGGCGGACAGGGGGCTTTCTACAATGAGCAGTTCTTC.

This clonotype has more than one count but fewer than ten. This chain connects TRBV28 to TRBJ2-7; D perhaps matches TRBD1 (7 bases). CDR1 and CDR2 from the germline V gene are MDHEN and SYDVKM. V lost 6 bases and J lost 1, with 19 bases in between. The CDR3 contains 16 residues. CDR3: CASSPRGTVSSYEQYF. CDR3 nucleotide sequence: TGTGCCAGCAGCCCGCGCGGGACAGTTTCTTCCTACGAGCAGTACTTC.

This clonotype was observed a few times. This chain uses TRBV19 with TRBJ2-7; D unresolved. The CDR3 covers 14 residues. The V gene's germline CDR1 is LNHDA and CDR2 SQIVND (reference sequence). V gave up 3 bases and J gave up 3 bases, with 12 bases separating them. The CDR3 protein is CASSIEWGIYEQYF. For the CDR3, the DNA is TGTGCCAGTAGTATCGAATGGGGAATCTACGAGCAGTACTTC.

The V call is TRBV28, the J call TRBJ2-1; weak D call: TRBD2 (5 bases). Germline V gives CDR1 MDHEN, CDR2 SYDVKM. This CDR3 contains 14 residues. V was pared by 7 bases and J by 2 bases, with 12 bases between. CDR3 in amino acids: CASTYGLTYNEQFF. The CDR3 nucleotides read TGTGCCAGCACCTACGGACTCACCTACAATGAGCAGTTCTTC.

The chain employs TRBV5-6 and TRBJ1-6, with a tentative D call TRBD1 (5 bases). The V gene's germline CDR1 is SGHDT and CDR2 YYEEEE. Trimming removed 3 bases at V and 0 bases at J, with 10 bases between. The CDR3 loop spans 16 amino acids. The CDR3 nucleotides read TGTGCCAGCAGCTCCCCAGGGAGCTCCTATAATTCACCCCTCCACTTT. Its protein product is CASSSPGSSYNSPLHF. Full variable domain (missing parts from reference TRBV5-6 and TRBJ1-6): DAGVTQSPTHLIKTRGQQVTLRCSPKSGHDTVSWYQQALGQGPQFIFQYYEEEERQRGNFPDRFSGHQFPNYSSELNVNALLLGDSALYLCASSSPGSSYNSPLHFGNGTRLTVT.

This clonotype has a handful of counts. V is TRBV4-2 and J is TRBJ2-1, with D possibly being TRBD2 (5 bases). With 1 base removed from V and 3 bases from J, the gap between germline ends came to 13 bases. The germline gives CDR1 LGHNA, CDR2 YNFKEQ. The CDR3 has 16 amino acids. CDR3 in DNA: TGTGCCAGCAGCCAAGTGATCGGACTGGACTACAATGAGCAGTTCTTC. Translated, it gives CASSQVIGLDYNEQFF.

This clonotype came up many times. The chain carries TRBV20-1 and TRBJ2-5; 8 bases align to TRBD1. The CDR3 covers 13 residues. Germline loops: CDR1 DFQATT, CDR2 SNEGSKA (reference sequence). After removal of 6 bases from V and 1 base from J, the junction contained 4 bases not matched to a gene. The DNA for the CDR3 is TGCAGTGCCCTGACAGGGGTCCAAGAGACCCAGTACTTC. Translating gives CSALTGVQETQYF.

This rearrangement joins TRBV4-1 to TRBJ2-1; unclear D gene. Between the trimmed V and J ends, which lost 3 bases and 8 bases, there was a span of 14 bases. Germline V CDR1 and CDR2: MGHRA, YSYEKL. The length of the CDR3 is 14 residues. The DNA of the CDR3 is TGCGCCAGCAGCCATATGGGTGTGCTGGATGAGCAGTTCTTC. It encodes CASSHMGVLDEQFF.

This clonotype was detected only a few times. J is TRBJ2-2 and V is TRBV7-7; D is possibly TRBD1 or TRBD2 (5 bases each). Germline V gene sequence: CDR1 SSHAT, CDR2 FNYEAQ (reference sequence). The CDR3 is 15 amino acids. V gave up 5 bases and J gave up 5 bases, with 15 bases separating them. CDR3 in DNA: TGTGCCAGCAGCCCCCTTGTGGGGGTGACCGGGGAGCTGTTTTTT. It yields the protein CASSPLVGVTGELFF.

This chain links TRBV4-1 with TRBJ2-3; D may be TRBD1 or TRBD2 (5 bases each). The CDR3 totals 17 residues. Per the germline V gene, CDR1 is MGHRA and CDR2 is YSYEKL. V was pared by 4 bases and J by 2 bases, with 19 bases between. In nucleotides, the CDR3 is TGCGCCAGCAGCCTGGGGGTCGGCGGGTGGGCCACAGATACGCAGTATTTT. Its protein product is CASSLGVGGWATDTQYF.

The table lists this clonotype with a few counts. The V gene is TRBV13, the J gene TRBJ2-1; 9 bases fit TRBD2. The CDR3 sequence is 16 residues long. CDR1 and CDR2 (germline): PRHDT, FYEKMQ (reference sequence). The junction had 5 bases not matched to a gene; V was cut back by 4 bases and J by 1 base. The CDR3 is CASSSLRGGSYNEQFF. CDR3 coding DNA: TGTGCCAGCAGCTCCTTGCGGGGGGGGTCCTACAATGAGCAGTTCTTC.

In its sample, this clonotype was seen many times. The chain employs TRBV7-9 and TRBJ1-2; D unclear. Trimming took 0 bases from V and 8 from J, leaving 19 bases between them. This CDR3 spans 16 amino acids. The germline V gene encodes CDR1 SEHNR and CDR2 FQNEAQ (reference sequence). The CDR3 DNA sequence: TGTGCCAGCAGCTTAGCGGAACCAGCTTGGGTTCTAGGCTACACCTTC. Translating gives CASSLAEPAWVLGYTF.

The chain carries TRBV19 and TRBJ1-3; maybe TRBD1 (5 bases). V was clipped by 3 bases and J by 7 bases, with 19 bases between them. The germline gives CDR1 LNHDA, CDR2 SQIVND (reference sequence). The CDR3 is made up of 16 amino acids. CDR3 region: CASSIGDGLHRNTIYF. DNA of the CDR3: TGTGCCAGTAGTATCGGGGACGGACTACACCGGAACACCATATATTTT.

This clonotype was observed a few times. V and J are TRBV12-3 or TRBV12-4 and TRBJ2-3; TRBD2 aligns across 9 bases. This CDR3 contains 15 residues. V shed 3 bases and J 2 bases; nucleotides not matched to a gene: 3. DNA of the CDR3: TGTGCCAGCAGTTTGGGGACTAGCAACACAGATACGCAGTATTTT. Amino acid sequence: CASSLGTSNTDTQYF.